This T cell receptor (beta chain) was observed in a study of blood T cell repertoires in COVID-19. Study details: COVID-19 samples, acute and convalescent, were from the United States, Italy and Spain. Sources were T cells, B-cell-depleted T cells, or PBMCs; the material itself was cDNA or gDNA.

The CDR3 runs to 14 residues. From germline, CDR1 is GTSNPN and CDR2 SVGIG (reference sequence). V dropped 1 base and J dropped 8; count of bases not matched to a gene: 10. Original analysis: It was from reference gene primer amplification that nucleated cell counts were estimated. Produced via immunoSEQ multiplex PCR; TCRdb's table is partial and in-frame only. V, J and clone size were drawn from that table, and D and trimming were deduced from the DNA. The sample carries approximately 89,000 clones, roughly 85% recorded once. The specimen sequenced was peripheral blood. The gene calls are TRBV30 and TRBJ1-2, with TRBD1 matching over 7 bases. The receptor comes from a man between 65 and 85 years old with acute or convalescent COVID-19. The CDR3 sequence: CAWSAEDREGGYTF. The CDR3 nucleotides read TGTGCCTGGAGTGCCGAAGACAGGGAAGGGGGCTACACCTTC. The full variable domain, rest sourced from reference TRBV30 and TRBJ1-2, is SQTIHQWPATLVQPVGSPLSLECTVEGTSNPNLYWYRQAAGRGLQLLFYSVGIGQISSEVPQNLSASRPQDRQFILSSKKLLLSDSGFYLCAWSAEDREGGYTFGSGTRLTVV.